This TCR beta chain appears in the sequencing data of a study of T cell clones after liver transplantation. The CDR3 covers 13 residues. From germline, CDR1 is SEHNR and CDR2 FQNEAQ (reference sequence). Trimming shortened V by 5 bases and J by 4 bases, and 8 bases separated the two germline ends. TCRdb's table, derived via immunoSEQ multiplex PCR, lists solely in-frame clones and lacks some. This table holds fewer than 85,000 clones, 80% found once. Material: CD4+ T cells from blood, obtained 12 months after liver transplant. The chain joins TRBV7-9 to TRBJ1-4, with no clear D. The sequence came from a human patient who received a liver transplant. Some T cells may be provided by the graft donor. CDR3 DNA sequence: TGTGCCAGCAGCAGACGGCTTAATGAAAAACTGTTTTTT. Translation gives CASSRRLNEKLFF.